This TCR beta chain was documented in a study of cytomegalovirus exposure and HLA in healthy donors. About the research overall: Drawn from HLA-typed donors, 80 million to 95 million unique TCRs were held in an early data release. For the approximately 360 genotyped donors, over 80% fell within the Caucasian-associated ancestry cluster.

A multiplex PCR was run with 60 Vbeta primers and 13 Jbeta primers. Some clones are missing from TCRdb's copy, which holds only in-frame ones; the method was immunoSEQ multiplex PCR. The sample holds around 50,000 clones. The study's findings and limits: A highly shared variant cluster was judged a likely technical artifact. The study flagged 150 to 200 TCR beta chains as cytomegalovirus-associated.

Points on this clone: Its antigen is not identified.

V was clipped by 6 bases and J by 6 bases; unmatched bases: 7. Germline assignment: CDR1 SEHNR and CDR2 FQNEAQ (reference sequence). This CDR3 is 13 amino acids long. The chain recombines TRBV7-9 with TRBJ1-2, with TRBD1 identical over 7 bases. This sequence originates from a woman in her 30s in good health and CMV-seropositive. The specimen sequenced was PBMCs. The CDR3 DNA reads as TGTGCCAGCAGACAATCGACAGGGAATGGCTACACCTTC. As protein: CASRQSTGNGYTF.